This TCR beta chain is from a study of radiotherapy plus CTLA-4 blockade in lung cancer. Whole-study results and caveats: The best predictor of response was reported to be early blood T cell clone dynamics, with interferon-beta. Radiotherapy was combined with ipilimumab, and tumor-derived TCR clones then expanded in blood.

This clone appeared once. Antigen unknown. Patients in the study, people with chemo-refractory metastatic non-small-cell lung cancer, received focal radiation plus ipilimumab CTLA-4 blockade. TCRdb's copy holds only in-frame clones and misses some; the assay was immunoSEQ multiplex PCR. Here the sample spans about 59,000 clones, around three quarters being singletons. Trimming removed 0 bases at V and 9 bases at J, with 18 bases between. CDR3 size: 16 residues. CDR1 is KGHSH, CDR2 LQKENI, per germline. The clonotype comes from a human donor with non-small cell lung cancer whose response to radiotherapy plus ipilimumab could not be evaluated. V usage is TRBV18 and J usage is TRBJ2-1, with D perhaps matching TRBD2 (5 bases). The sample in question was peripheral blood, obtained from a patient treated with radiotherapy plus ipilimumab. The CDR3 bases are TGTGCCAGCTCACCACCTCCTAGCATTTTAGGAGGTGAGCAGTTCTTC. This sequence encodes CASSPPPSILGGEQFF.